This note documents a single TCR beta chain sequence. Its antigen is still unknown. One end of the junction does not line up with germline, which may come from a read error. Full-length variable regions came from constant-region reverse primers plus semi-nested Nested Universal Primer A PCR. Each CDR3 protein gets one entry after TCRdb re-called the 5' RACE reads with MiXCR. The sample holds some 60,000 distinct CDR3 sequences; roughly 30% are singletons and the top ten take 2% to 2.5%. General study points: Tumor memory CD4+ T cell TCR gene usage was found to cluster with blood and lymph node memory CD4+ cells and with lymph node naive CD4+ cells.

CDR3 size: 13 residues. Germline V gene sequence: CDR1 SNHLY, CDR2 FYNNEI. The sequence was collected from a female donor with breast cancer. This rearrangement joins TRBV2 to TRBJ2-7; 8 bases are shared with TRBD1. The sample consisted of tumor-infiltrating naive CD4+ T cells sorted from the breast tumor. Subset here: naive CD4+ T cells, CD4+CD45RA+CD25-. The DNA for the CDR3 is TGTGCCAGCAGGGCCCTCCCAGGGGGCGCAATCGACTTC. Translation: CASRALPGGAIDF.